What follows are 12 T cell receptor beta chains derived from one specimen sequenced in a study of CD8+ T cells in alopecia areata. The treatment is: oral pan-JAK inhibitor, 5-10 mg twice daily. cDNA prepared by RNA extraction and subsequent reverse transcription served as the template for sequencing. TCRdb keeps only in-frame clones here, not all; method: immunoSEQ multiplex PCR. The sample lists some 180,000 clones, around 51% seen once, with roughly 9.1% in the top ten. Sequences were derived from CD8+ T cells sorted from blood, sampled around week 52, from a patient treated with tofacitinib. These receptors came from a human donor with alopecia areata.

The V and J genes are TRBV29-1 and TRBJ1-2; TRBD1 might be the D (5 bases). Trimming shortened V by 3 bases and J by 5 bases, and 10 bases separated the two germline ends. Germline V lookup: CDR1 SQVTM, CDR2 ANQGSEA. This CDR3 has 12 amino acids. CDR3: CSVERQGYGYTF. The CDR3 nucleotides read TGCAGCGTTGAGAGGCAGGGTTATGGCTACACCTTC. Full variable domain (rest looked up from reference TRBV29-1 and TRBJ1-2): SAVISQKPSRDICQRGTSLTIQCQVDSQVTMMFWYRQQPGQSLTLIATANQGSEATYESGFVIDKFPISRPNLTFSTLTVSNMSPEDSSIYLCSVERQGYGYTFGSGTRLTVV.

This clone was detected only a few times. The chain couples TRBV29-1 to TRBJ2-3, with TRBD2 identical over 8 bases. V dropped 4 bases and J dropped 2; count of bases not matched to a gene: 11. This CDR3 is built from 16 residues. The V gene's germline CDR1 is SQVTM and CDR2 ANQGSEA. Written as DNA, the CDR3 is TGCAGCGTTGTTTCTCCAACTAGCGGAACCACAGATACGCAGTATTTT. Translation: CSVVSPTSGTTDTQYF.

This chain connects TRBV30 to TRBJ1-1; D remains unclear. Trimming left V 2 bases short and J 8 bases short, with 21 bases between. The CDR3 contains 15 residues. Germline V lookup: CDR1 GTSNPN, CDR2 SVGIG (reference sequence). Here the CDR3 reads CAWSSLRDLIPEAFF. The CDR3 nucleotides read TGTGCCTGGAGTTCCCTCCGTGATCTAATCCCCGAAGCTTTCTTT.

The rearrangement joins TRBV5-1 to TRBJ2-7, with unresolved D. The germline V gene has CDR1 SGHRS and CDR2 YFSETQ. The CDR3 contains 15 residues. V was cut by 0 bases and J by 3 bases, with 13 bases left in between. CDR3 sequence (DNA): TGCGCCAGCAGCTTGGGGCCGGATTCAAACTACGAGCAGTACTTC. The encoded protein is CASSLGPDSNYEQYF.

The rearrangement links TRBV7-2 to TRBJ1-1; D ambiguous. Germline V gene sequence: CDR1 SGHTA, CDR2 FQGNSA. The CDR3 runs to 12 residues. Trimming pared 0 bases from V and 6 bases from J, leaving 5 bases between. The DNA for the CDR3 is TGTGCCAGCAGCTTAGCATCTCCTGAAGCTTTCTTT. As protein: CASSLASPEAFF.

The rearrangement uses TRBV5-6 and TRBJ2-7; 11 bases align to TRBD2. Germline-derived CDR1 and CDR2 are SGHDT and YYEEEE. J was trimmed by 3 bases and V by 1 base; bases with no gene match: 0. This CDR3 spans 14 amino acids. The CDR3 reads CASSLTSGGYEQYF. The CDR3 bases are TGTGCCAGCAGCTTGACTAGCGGGGGCTACGAGCAGTACTTC.

The rearrangement joins TRBV9 to TRBJ2-1; 10 nucleotides line up with TRBD2. The CDR3 is 15 residues long. V shed 0 bases and J 8 bases; nucleotides not matched to a gene: 5. The V gene's germline CDR1 is SGDLS and CDR2 YYNGEE. DNA for the CDR3: TGTGCCAGCAGCGTAGAAGCGGGGGGGCCCGATGAGCAGTTCTTC. It specifies CASSVEAGGPDEQFF.

The J gene is TRBJ2-1, the V gene TRBV2, with D hard to call. The CDR3 has 12 amino acids. Germline assignment: CDR1 SNHLY and CDR2 FYNNEI. V was trimmed by 10 bases and J by 6 bases, leaving 13 bases between them. Here the CDR3 reads CATSDPGNEQFF. The DNA for the CDR3 is TGTGCCACCTCTGACCCCGGCAATGAGCAGTTCTTC.

The chain uses TRBV4-1 and TRBJ2-2, with TRBD1 matching over 10 bases. This CDR3 comprises 19 residues. The trim removed 5 bases at V and 4 bases at J, leaving 16 bases unmatched. Germline lookup yields CDR1 MGHRA and CDR2 YSYEKL. The CDR3 bases are TGCGCCAGCAGCGCCCGACCGGGACAGGGGCAGGTTGGCACCGGGGAGCTGTTTTTT. Translating gives CASSARPGQGQVGTGELFF.

The chain has TRBV7-9 and TRBJ2-5; perhaps TRBD1 as D (6 bases). From germline, CDR1 is SEHNR and CDR2 FQNEAQ (reference sequence). V gave up 5 bases and J gave up 1 base, with 11 bases separating them. The CDR3 is 14 amino acids. The CDR3 protein is CASSPRDTQETQYF. The DNA for the CDR3 is TGTGCCAGCAGCCCCCGGGACACCCAAGAGACCCAGTACTTC.

V gene TRBV27 combines with J gene TRBJ2-3; D not certain. CDR3 length: 13 residues. From germline, CDR1 is MNHEY and CDR2 SMNVEV (reference sequence). The ends were cut back, 2 bases at V and 4 bases at J, with 7 bases in the middle. CDR3 loop: CASSLVFPDTQYF. The CDR3 DNA is TGTGCCAGCAGTTTAGTATTCCCAGATACGCAGTATTTT.

The table lists this clone with a few counts. V and J are TRBV7-9 and TRBJ2-3; TRBD1 aligns across 7 bases. CDR3 length: 15 amino acids. Unmatched junction bases numbered 3, after V lost 3 bases and J lost 0 bases. Germline values: CDR1 SEHNR, CDR2 FQNEAQ (reference sequence). The CDR3 DNA follows: TGTGCCAGCAGCTTTGGACAGGCAAGCACAGATACGCAGTATTTT. Its translation: CASSFGQASTDTQYF.